This T cell receptor (beta chain) was observed in a study of chemoradiotherapy in HPV16-positive cancers. Study observations and caveats: Candidate HPV-specific clones and E7-related TCR motifs grew in tumor during treatment. Functional assays defining HPV-specific T cells used only two HPV16-positive patients.

Over chemoradiotherapy, repertoires were sampled more than once. A remark on this clone: Its antigen is unidentified.

TCRdb's table, derived via immunoSEQ multiplex PCR, lists solely in-frame clones and lacks some. The sample records 45,000 to 60,000 clones, about 92% being singletons. Trimming cost V 4 bases and J 4 bases, with 14 bases left between them. CDR3 length equals 14 residues. Germline loops: CDR1 GTSNPN, CDR2 SVGIG (reference sequence). This specimen consisted of blood, obtained from a patient who underwent chemoradiotherapy. This chain joins TRBV30 and TRBJ1-5; D is ambiguous. The sequence came from a human donor with HPV-associated anogenital cancer. This chain's CDR3 is CAWTNPPGNQPQHF. In DNA form, the CDR3 reads TGTGCCTGGACTAATCCGCCGGGGAATCAGCCCCAGCATTTT.